What follows are 5 T cell receptor beta chains derived from one specimen sequenced in a study of Graves' ophthalmopathy and Graves' hyperthyroidism. Amplification targeted the TCR beta CDR3 regions, with RNA transcripts as the source material. The workflow started with a first-round RT-PCR run with HTBI primers and then moved on to a second-round multiplex PCR. TCRdb passed the multiplex PCR reads through MiXCR, listing each CDR3 protein once. The sample holds a few hundred thousand distinct CDR3 sequences; 17% are singletons and the top ten take around 2.4%. Source material: peripheral blood. These receptors all stem from an adult woman with stable Graves' hyperthyroidism.

This clonotype was picked up a small number of times. The gene calls are TRBV6-1 and TRBJ2-7; D not resolved. The V end was cut by 7 bases, the J end by 4 bases, with 11 bases between. Germline CDR1 reads MNHNS; CDR2 reads SASEGT. This CDR3 is 12 amino acids long. The CDR3 region is CASTRTGYEQYF. The CDR3 coding sequence is TGTGCCAGCACCCGAACCGGGTACGAGCAGTACTTC.

The sample holds many counts of this clonotype. The genes are TRBV20-1 and TRBJ2-2; D unresolved. Trimming stripped 3 bases from V and 5 bases from J, with 4 bases between. In germline, CDR1 is DFQATT, CDR2 SNEGSKA (reference sequence). The CDR3 covers 11 residues. This CDR3 reads CSASGTGELFF. For the CDR3, the DNA is TGCAGTGCTAGCGGAACCGGGGAGCTGTTTTTT.

This clonotype occurred many times. The chain joins TRBV19 to TRBJ1-1; D unresolved. Germline assignment: CDR1 LNHDA and CDR2 SQIVND (reference sequence). CDR3 length: 14 residues. Trimming pared 1 base from V and 0 bases from J, leaving 6 bases between. This CDR3 is CASSIVGMNTEAFF. CDR3 nucleotides: TGTGCCAGTAGTATAGTGGGAATGAACACTGAAGCTTTCTTT.

This clonotype appeared many times. The chain couples TRBV30 to TRBJ1-3; D gene unclear. V lost 0 bases, J lost 3 bases, and 15 bases lay in between. Germline CDR1 is GTSNPN and CDR2 is SVGIG (reference sequence). CDR3 size: 16 residues. The CDR3 region has the DNA TGTGCCTGGAGTGTACTCCACAGCTCCTTTGGAAACACCATATATTTT. This gives the protein CAWSVLHSSFGNTIYF.

The V call is TRBV5-5, the J call TRBJ2-2; 10 positions match TRBD1. Per the germline V gene, CDR1 is SGHKS and CDR2 is YYEKEE (reference sequence). The CDR3 contains 16 residues. V was clipped by 4 bases and J by 7 bases; unmatched bases: 10. The CDR3, as DNA: TGTGCCAGCAGCGTGAGACGACAGGGGGCGGGCGGGGAGCTGTTTTTT. Residues: CASSVRRQGAGGELFF.